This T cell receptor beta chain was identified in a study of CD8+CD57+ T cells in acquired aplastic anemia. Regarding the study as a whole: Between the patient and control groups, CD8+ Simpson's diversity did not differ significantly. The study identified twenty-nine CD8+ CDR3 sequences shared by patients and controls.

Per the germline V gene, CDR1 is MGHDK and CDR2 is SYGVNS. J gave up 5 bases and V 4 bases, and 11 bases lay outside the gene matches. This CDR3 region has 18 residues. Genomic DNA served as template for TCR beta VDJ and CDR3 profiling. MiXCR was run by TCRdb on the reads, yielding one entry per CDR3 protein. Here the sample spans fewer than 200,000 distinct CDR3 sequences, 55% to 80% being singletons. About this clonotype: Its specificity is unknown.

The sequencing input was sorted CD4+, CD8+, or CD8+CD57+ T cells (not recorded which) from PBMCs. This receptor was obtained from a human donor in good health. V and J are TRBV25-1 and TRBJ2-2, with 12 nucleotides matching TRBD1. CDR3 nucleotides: TGTGCCAGCAGTGGTGGGGGACAGGGGGCGAAAGTTACCGGGGAGCTGTTTTTT. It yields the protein CASSGGGQGAKVTGELFF.